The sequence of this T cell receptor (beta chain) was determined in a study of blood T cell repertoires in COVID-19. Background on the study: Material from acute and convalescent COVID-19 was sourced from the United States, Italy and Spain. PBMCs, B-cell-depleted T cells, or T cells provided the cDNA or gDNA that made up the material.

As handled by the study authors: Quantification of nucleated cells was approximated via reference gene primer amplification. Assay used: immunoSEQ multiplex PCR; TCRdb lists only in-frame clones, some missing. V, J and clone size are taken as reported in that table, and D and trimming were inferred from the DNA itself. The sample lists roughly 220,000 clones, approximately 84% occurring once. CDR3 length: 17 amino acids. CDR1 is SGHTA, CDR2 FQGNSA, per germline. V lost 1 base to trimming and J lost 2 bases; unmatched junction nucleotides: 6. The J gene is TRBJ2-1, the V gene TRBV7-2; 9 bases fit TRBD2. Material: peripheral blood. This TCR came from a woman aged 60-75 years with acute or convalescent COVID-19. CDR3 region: CASSLGRRGGAYNEQFF. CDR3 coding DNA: TGTGCCAGCAGCTTAGGACGTCGCGGGGGGGCCTACAATGAGCAGTTCTTC.